This T cell receptor (beta chain) stems from a study of response to subunit inactivated influenza vaccine. This clonotype came up a few times. CDR1 and CDR2 from the germline V gene are DFQATT and SNEGSKA (reference sequence). Trimming shortened V by 3 bases and J by 2 bases, and 11 bases separated the two germline ends. This CDR3 is built from 13 residues. Each CDR3 protein gets one entry after TCRdb re-called the RT-PCR reads with MiXCR. The sample contains a few hundred thousand distinct CDR3 sequences, over 9% of which appear only once. The data were also submitted as part of a second study, on T cells expressing NK-cell markers. Turning to that study: The authors generated TCR beta cDNA through 5'RACE template switching with UMIs.

Sample: PBMCs from blood, taken on the day of vaccination. This sequence was found in a man in his forties or fifties who received an inactivated influenza vaccine. The V call is TRBV20-1, the J call TRBJ2-7; D gene uncertain. The CDR3 here is CSASSREAYEQYF. CDR3 coding DNA: TGCAGTGCTAGCAGTAGGGAAGCCTACGAGCAGTACTTC.